This TCR beta chain was sequenced in a study of blood T cell repertoires in COVID-19. Study overall: Samples taken during acute and convalescent COVID-19 were collected in the United States, Italy and Spain.

V trimming: 5 bases; J trimming: 7 bases; junction bases outside the gene matches: 7. Germline assignment: CDR1 MDHEN and CDR2 SYDVKM. This CDR3 has 15 amino acids. TCRdb's table, derived via immunoSEQ multiplex PCR, lists solely in-frame clones and lacks some. The sample gives about 98,000 clones, over 70% of which show up once; roughly 10% is in the top ten. This TCR was sampled from a woman over 75 with acute or convalescent COVID-19. The rearrangement joins TRBV28 to TRBJ1-5; 11 nucleotides agree with TRBD1. Sequencing input: peripheral blood. This chain's CDR3 is CASSIGTGGSQPQHF. The CDR3, as DNA: TGTGCCAGCAGTATTGGGACAGGGGGTTCCCAGCCCCAGCATTTT.